This TCR beta chain is drawn from a study of a mutant IDH1 vaccine in newly diagnosed glioma. Turning to the study itself: Therapy received beforehand was radiotherapy, temozolomide, or both, with most patients given both.

The method was immunoSEQ multiplex PCR; TCRdb's version includes in-frame clones alone and lacks a portion of them. This sample yields 50,000 to 70,000 clones, of which about 74% are seen a single time; 4.7% belongs to the top ten. The time point: week 35, safety follow-up. Doses of 300 ug of mutant IDH1 20-mer peptide were given with topical imiquimod. On this clone: Its antigen is unknown.

This specimen was PBMCs, taken from a glioma patient whose treatment included an IDH1 peptide vaccine. The source of this sequence is a man aged 45-65 years with glioma.

Here the CDR3 reads CAWKPQTGYGYTF. DNA of the CDR3: TGTGCCTGGAAACCCCAAACAGGGTACGGCTACACCTTC. The chain is built from TRBV30 and TRBJ1-2, with TRBD1 as a possible D gene (6 bases). The germline CDR1 and CDR2 sequences are GTSNPN and SVGIG (reference sequence). The ends were cut back, 4 bases at V and 8 bases at J, with 17 bases in the middle. The CDR3 loop spans 13 amino acids.